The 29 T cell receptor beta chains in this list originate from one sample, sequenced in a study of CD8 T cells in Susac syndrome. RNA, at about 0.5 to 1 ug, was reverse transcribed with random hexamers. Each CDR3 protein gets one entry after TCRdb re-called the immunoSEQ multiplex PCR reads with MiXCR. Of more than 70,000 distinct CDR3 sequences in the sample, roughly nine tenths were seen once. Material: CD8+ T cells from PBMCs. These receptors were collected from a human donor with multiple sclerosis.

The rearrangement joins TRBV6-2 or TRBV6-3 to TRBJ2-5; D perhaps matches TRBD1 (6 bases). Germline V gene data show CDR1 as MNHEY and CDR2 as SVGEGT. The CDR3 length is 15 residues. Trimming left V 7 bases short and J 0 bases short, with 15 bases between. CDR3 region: CASTPGQRYQETQYF. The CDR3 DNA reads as TGTGCCAGCACTCCCGGACAGCGATACCAAGAGACCCAGTACTTC.

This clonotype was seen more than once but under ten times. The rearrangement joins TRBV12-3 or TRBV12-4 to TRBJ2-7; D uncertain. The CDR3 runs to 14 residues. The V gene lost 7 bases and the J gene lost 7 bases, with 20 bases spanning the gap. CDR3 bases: TGTGCCAGCACCCCTGATTCGTCCAAGGGAGAGCAGTACTTC. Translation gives CASTPDSSKGEQYF.

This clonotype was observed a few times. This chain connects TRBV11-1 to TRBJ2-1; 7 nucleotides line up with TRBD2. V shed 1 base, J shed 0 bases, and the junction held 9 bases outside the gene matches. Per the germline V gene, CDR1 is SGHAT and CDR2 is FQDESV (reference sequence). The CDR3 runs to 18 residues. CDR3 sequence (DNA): TGTGCCAGCAGCTTAGGGCTAGCGGAGAGCCGCTCCTACAATGAGCAGTTCTTC. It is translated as CASSLGLAESRSYNEQFF.

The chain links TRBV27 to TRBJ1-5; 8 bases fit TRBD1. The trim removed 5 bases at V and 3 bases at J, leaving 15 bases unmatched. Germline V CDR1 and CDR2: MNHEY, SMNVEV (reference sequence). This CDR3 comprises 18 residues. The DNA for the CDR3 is TGTGCCAGCAGTATGCAAGGACAGGGCTTGACCCTCAATCAGCCCCAGCATTTT. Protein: CASSMQGQGLTLNQPQHF.

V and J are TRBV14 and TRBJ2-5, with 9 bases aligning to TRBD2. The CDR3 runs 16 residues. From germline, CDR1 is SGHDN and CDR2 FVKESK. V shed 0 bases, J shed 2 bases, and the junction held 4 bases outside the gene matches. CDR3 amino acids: CASSQEALAGQETQYF. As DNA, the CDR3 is TGTGCCAGCAGCCAAGAGGCTCTAGCGGGACAAGAGACCCAGTACTTC.

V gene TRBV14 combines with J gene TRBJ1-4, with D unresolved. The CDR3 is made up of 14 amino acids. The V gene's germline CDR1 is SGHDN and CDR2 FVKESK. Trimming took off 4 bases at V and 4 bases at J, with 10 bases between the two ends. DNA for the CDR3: TGTGCCAGCAGCCTTACAGAGTTTAATGAAAAACTGTTTTTT. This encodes CASSLTEFNEKLFF.

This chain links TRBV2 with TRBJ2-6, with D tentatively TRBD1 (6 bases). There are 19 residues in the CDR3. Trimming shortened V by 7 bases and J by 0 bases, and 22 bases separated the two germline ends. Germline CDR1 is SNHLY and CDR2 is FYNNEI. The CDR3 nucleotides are TGTGCCAGCATACCCCGACAGGCGACATTTATCTCTGGGGCCAACGTCCTGACTTTC. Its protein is CASIPRQATFISGANVLTF.

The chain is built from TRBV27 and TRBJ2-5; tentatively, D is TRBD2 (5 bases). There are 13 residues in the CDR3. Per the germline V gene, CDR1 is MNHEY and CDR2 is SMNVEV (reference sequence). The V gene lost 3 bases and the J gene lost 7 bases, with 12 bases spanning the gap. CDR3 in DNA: TGTGCCAGCAGTTTGATCCCCCGGGGGACCCAGTACTTC. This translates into CASSLIPRGTQYF.

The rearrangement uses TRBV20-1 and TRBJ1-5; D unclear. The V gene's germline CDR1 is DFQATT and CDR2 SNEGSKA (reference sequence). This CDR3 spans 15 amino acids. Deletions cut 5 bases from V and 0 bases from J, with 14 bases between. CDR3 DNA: TGCAGTGCTTCCCTAAGCTGGGATAGCAATCAGCCCCAGCATTTT. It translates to CSASLSWDSNQPQHF.

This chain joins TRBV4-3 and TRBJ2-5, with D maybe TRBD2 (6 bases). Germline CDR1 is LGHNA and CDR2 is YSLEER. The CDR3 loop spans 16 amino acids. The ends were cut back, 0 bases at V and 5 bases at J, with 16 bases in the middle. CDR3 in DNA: TGCGCCAGCAGCCAAGAAAAGGGGACTCCTAGGGAGACCCAGTACTTC. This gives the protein CASSQEKGTPRETQYF.

The CDR3 region has the DNA TGTGCCTGGGGGGGAGGGGGACTGAATCAGCCCCAGCATTTT. This translates into CAWGGGGLNQPQHF. The chain has TRBV30 and TRBJ1-5, with D possibly being TRBD1 (6 bases). Trimming shortened V by 5 bases and J by 4 bases, and 15 bases separated the two germline ends. CDR1 and CDR2 (germline): GTSNPN, SVGIG (reference sequence). This CDR3 is built from 14 residues. The variable domain in full, with the rest retrieved from reference TRBV30 and TRBJ1-5, is SQTIHQWPATLVQPVGSPLSLECTVEGTSNPNLYWYRQAAGRGLQLLFYSVGIGQISSEVPQNLSASRPQDRQFILSSKKLLLSDSGFYLCAWGGGGLNQPQHFGDGTRLSIL.

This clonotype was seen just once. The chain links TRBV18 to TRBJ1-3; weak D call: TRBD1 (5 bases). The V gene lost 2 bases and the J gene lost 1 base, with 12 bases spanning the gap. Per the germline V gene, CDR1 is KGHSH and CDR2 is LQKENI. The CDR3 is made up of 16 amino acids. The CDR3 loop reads CASSPVGWGSGNTIYF. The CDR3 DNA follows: TGTGCCAGCTCACCAGTGGGCTGGGGGTCTGGAAACACCATATATTTT.

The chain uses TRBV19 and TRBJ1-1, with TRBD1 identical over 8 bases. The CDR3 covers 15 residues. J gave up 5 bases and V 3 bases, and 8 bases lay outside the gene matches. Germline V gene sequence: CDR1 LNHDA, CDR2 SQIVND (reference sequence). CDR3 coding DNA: TGTGCCAGTAGTATTCTCCGGACAGGGAAAACTGAAGCTTTCTTT. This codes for CASSILRTGKTEAFF.

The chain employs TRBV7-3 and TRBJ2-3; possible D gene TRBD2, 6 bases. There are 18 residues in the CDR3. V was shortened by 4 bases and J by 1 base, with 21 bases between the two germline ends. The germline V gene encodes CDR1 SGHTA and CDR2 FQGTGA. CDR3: CASSSPDPREGGTDTQYF. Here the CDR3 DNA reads TGTGCCAGCAGCTCCCCCGACCCGCGGGAAGGGGGCACAGATACGCAGTATTTT. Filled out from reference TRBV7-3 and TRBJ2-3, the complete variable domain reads GAGVSQTPSNKVTEKGKYVELRCDPISGHTALYWYRQSLGQGPEFLIYFQGTGAADDSGLPNDRFFAVRPEGSVSTLKIQRTERGDSAVYLCASSSPDPREGGTDTQYFGPGTRLTVL.

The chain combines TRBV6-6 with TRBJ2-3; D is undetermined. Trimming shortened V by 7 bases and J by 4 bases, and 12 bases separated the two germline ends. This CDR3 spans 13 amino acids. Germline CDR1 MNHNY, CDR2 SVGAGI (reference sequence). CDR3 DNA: TGTGCCAGCACCCAACCCCATGCAGATACGCAGTATTTT. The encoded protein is CASTQPHADTQYF.

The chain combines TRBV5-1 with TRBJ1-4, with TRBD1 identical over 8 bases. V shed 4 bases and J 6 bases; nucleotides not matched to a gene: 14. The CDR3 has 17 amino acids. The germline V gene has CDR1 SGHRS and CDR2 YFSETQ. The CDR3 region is CASSPALQGGLYEKLFF. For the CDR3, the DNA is TGCGCCAGCAGCCCGGCCCTACAGGGGGGGTTATATGAAAAACTGTTTTTT. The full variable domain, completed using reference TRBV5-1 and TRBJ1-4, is KAGVTQTPRYLIKTRGQQVTLSCSPISGHRSVSWYQQTPGQGLQFLFEYFSETQRNKGNFPGRFSGRQFSNSRSEMNVSTLELGDSALYLCASSPALQGGLYEKLFFGSGTQLSVL.

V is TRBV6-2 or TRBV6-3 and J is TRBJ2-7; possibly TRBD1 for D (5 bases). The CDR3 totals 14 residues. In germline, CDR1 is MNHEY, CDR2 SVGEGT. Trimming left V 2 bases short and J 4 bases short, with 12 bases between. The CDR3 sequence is CASSYGRASYEQYF. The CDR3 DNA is TGTGCCAGCAGTTACGGCAGGGCTTCGTACGAGCAGTACTTC.

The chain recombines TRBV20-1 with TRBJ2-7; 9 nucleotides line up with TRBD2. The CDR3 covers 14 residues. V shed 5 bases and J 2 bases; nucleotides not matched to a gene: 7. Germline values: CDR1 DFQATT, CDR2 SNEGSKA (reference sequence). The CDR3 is CSAGPAGGTYEQYF. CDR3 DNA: TGCAGTGCTGGACCAGCGGGAGGTACCTACGAGCAGTACTTC.

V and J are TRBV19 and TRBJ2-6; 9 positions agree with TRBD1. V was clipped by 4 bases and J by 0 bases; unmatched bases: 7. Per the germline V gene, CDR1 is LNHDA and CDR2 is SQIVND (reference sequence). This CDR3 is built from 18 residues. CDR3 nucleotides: TGTGCCAGTAGTACTCCGGGACAGGGTAGCTCTGGGGCCAACGTCCTGACTTTC. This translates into CASSTPGQGSSGANVLTF.

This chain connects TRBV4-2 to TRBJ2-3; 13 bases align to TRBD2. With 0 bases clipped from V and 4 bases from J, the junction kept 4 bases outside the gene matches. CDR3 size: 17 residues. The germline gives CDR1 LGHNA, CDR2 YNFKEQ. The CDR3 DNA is TGTGCCAGCAGCCAAGACGAAACTAGCGGGGGGGCAGATACGCAGTATTTT. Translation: CASSQDETSGGADTQYF.

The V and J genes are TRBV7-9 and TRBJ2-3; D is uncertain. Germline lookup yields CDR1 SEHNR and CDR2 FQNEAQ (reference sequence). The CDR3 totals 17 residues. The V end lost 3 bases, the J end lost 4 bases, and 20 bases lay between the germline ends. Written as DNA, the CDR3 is TGTGCCAGCAGCTTCCCCCCCCTCGCGCCGCAGGCAGATACGCAGTATTTT. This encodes CASSFPPLAPQADTQYF.

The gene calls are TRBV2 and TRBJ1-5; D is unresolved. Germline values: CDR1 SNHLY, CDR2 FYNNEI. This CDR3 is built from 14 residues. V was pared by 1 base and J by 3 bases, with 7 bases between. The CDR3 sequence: CASSEGQLNQPQHF. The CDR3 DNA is TGTGCCAGCAGTGAAGGGCAGCTCAATCAGCCCCAGCATTTT.

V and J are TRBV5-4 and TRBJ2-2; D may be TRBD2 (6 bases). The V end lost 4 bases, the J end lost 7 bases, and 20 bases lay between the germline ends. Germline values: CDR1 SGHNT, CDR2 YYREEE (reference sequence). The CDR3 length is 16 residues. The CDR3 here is CASSLRDSPRGGELFF. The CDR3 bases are TGTGCCAGCAGCCTTAGGGACTCCCCGAGGGGCGGGGAGCTGTTTTTT.

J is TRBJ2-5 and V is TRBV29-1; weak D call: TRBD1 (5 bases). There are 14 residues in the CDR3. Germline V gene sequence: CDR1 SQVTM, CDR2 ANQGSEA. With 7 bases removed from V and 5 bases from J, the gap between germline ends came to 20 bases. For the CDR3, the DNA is TGCAGCGCCCTTGACCTCCGTGGGGCGGAGACCCAGTACTTC. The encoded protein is CSALDLRGAETQYF.

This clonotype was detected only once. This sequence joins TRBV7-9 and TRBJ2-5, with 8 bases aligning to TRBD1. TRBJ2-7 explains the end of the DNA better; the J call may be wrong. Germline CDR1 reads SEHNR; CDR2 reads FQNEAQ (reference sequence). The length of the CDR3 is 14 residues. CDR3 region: CASSSTRTGFEQYF. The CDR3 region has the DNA TGTGCCAGCAGCTCTACAAGGACAGGGTTCGAGCAGTACTTC.

This chain's CDR3 is CASSYSAGNTEAFF. For the CDR3, the DNA is TGTGCCAGCAGTTACTCGGCGGGTAACACTGAAGCTTTCTTT. This rearrangement joins TRBV6-2 or TRBV6-3 to TRBJ1-1; D uncertain. Germline V gene sequence: CDR1 MNHEY, CDR2 SVGEGT. Trimming removed 0 bases at V and 2 bases at J, with 7 bases between. The CDR3 contains 14 residues.

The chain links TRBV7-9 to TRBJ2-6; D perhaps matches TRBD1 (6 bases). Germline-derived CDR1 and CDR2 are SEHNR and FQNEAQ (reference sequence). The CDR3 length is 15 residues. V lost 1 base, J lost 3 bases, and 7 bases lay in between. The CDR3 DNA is TGTGCCAGCAGCTTAGGGGGGCTTGGGGCCAACGTCCTGACTTTC. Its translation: CASSLGGLGANVLTF.

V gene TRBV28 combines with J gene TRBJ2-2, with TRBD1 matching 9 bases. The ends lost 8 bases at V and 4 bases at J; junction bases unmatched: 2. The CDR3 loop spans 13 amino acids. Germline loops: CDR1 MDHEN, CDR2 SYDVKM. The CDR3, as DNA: TGTGCCAGCGGACAGGGGCCCACCGGGGAGCTGTTTTTT. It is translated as CASGQGPTGELFF. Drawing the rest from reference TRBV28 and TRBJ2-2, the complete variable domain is DVKVTQSSRYLVKRTGEKVFLECVQDMDHENMFWYRQDPGLGLRLIYFSYDVKMKEKGDIPEGYSVSREKKERFSLILESASTNQTSMYLCASGQGPTGELFFGEGSRLTVL.

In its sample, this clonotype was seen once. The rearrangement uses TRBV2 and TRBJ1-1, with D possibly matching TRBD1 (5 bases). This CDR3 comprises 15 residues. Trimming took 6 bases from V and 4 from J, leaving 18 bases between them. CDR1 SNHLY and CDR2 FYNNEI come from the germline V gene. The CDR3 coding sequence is TGTGCCAGCAGCACTTATGGCGGGGGGGGCACTGAAGCTTTCTTT. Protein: CASSTYGGGGTEAFF.